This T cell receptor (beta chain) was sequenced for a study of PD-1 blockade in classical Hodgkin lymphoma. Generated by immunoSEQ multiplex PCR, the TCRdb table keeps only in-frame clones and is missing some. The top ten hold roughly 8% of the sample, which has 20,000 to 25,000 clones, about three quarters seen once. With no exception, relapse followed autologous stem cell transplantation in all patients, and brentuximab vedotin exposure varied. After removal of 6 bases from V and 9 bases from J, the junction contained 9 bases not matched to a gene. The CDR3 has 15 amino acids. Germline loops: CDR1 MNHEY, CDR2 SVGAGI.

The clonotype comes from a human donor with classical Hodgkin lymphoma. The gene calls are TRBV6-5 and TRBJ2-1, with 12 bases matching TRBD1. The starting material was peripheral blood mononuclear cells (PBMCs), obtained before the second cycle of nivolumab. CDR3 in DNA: TGTGCCAGCAGCCGCGGGACAGGGGGCGGCGGTGAGCAGTTCTTC. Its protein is CASSRGTGGGGEQFF.